This record looks at one T cell receptor (beta chain) sequence and its context. V trimming: 5 bases; J trimming: 4 bases; junction bases outside the gene matches: 5. Germline V CDR1 and CDR2: GTSNPN, SVGIG (reference sequence). CDR3 length: 15 amino acids. These data originate in a study of blood T cell repertoires in COVID-19. As handled by the study authors: Reference gene primer amplification gave nucleated cell count estimates. TCRdb's copy holds only in-frame clones and misses some; the assay was immunoSEQ multiplex PCR. The DNA was the basis for D and trimming; V, J and clone size are from that table. The sample shows over 150,000 clones, roughly 80% of them seen only once. Participants spanned ages about 18 to 90 years and resided in fewer than 30 US areas. Allocation to cohorts depended on clinical history reported by the participants. For recovered donors of Cohort 3, there were two negative PCRs, clearance, or symptom resolution.

The receptor comes from a man aged 40-49 years who had recovered from COVID-19. The specimen sequenced was PBMCs or T cells enriched from blood (not recorded which). J is TRBJ2-2 and V is TRBV30; TRBD2 matches at 12 bases. DNA of the CDR3: TGTGCCTGGGACCCGGGACTAGCGGGCACCGGGGAGCTGTTTTTT. Encoded protein: CAWDPGLAGTGELFF.